Following are 21 T cell receptor beta chains from one sample sequenced in a study of cytomegalovirus exposure and HLA in healthy donors. Method: immunoSEQ multiplex PCR; TCRdb's copy keeps in-frame clones and lacks some. Among some 64,000 clones listed, around 97% were seen once. The sample was PBMCs. The receptors were gathered from a young woman in good health and CMV-seropositive.

The chain is built from TRBV7-3 and TRBJ2-1, with 12 bases that match TRBD2. The CDR3 runs to 17 residues. Germline assignment: CDR1 SGHTA and CDR2 FQGTGA. The trim removed 5 bases at V and 4 bases at J, leaving 9 bases unmatched. The CDR3 loop reads CASSPTSGSVKYNEQFF. The CDR3 DNA follows: TGTGCCAGCAGCCCGACTAGCGGGAGTGTTAAGTACAATGAGCAGTTCTTC. The complete variable domain, with remaining parts taken from reference TRBV7-3 and TRBJ2-1, reads GAGVSQTPSNKVTEKGKYVELRCDPISGHTALYWYRQSLGQGPEFLIYFQGTGAADDSGLPNDRFFAVRPEGSVSTLKIQRTERGDSAVYLCASSPTSGSVKYNEQFFGPGTRLTVL.

The V gene is TRBV19, the J gene TRBJ1-5, with D possibly matching TRBD1 (5 bases). Trimming pared 3 bases from V and 1 base from J, leaving 16 bases between. The CDR3 contains 17 residues. Germline CDR1 and CDR2: LNHDA and SQIVND (reference sequence). CDR3 protein: CASSMERGGESNQPQHF. The DNA for the CDR3 is TGTGCCAGTAGTATGGAACGGGGAGGGGAGAGCAATCAGCCCCAGCATTTT.

This chain joins TRBV5-1 and TRBJ2-5; D perhaps matches TRBD1 (6 bases). Germline-derived CDR1 and CDR2 are SGHRS and YFSETQ. V was cut by 2 bases and J by 5 bases, with 16 bases left in between. CDR3 length: 15 amino acids. CDR3 sequence (DNA): TGCGCCAGCAGCTTTGGATTCAGGGGCAGGGAGACCCAGTACTTC. As protein: CASSFGFRGRETQYF.

V usage is TRBV6-6 and J usage is TRBJ2-1; possibly TRBD1 for D (6 bases). Germline CDR1 reads MNHNY; CDR2 reads SVGAGI (reference sequence). This CDR3 region has 16 residues. The V gene lost 6 bases and the J gene lost 0 bases, with 15 bases spanning the gap. DNA of the CDR3: TGTGCCAGCAGACCCGGAAGGACAGTCTCCTACAATGAGCAGTTCTTC. It encodes CASRPGRTVSYNEQFF.

This chain joins TRBV4-1 and TRBJ1-1; the D gene is possibly TRBD1 (5 bases). V was cut by 6 bases and J by 4 bases, with 12 bases left in between. This CDR3 is 13 amino acids long. The V gene's germline CDR1 is MGHRA and CDR2 YSYEKL. DNA for the CDR3: TGCGCCAGCAGAAGGGGCGCGAGCACTGAAGCTTTCTTT. Amino acid sequence: CASRRGASTEAFF.

This clone appeared a few times. The chain is built from TRBV9 and TRBJ1-2; D is uncertain. Between the trimmed V and J ends, which lost 7 bases and 0 bases, there was a span of 10 bases. The CDR3 spans 13 residues. The germline CDR1 and CDR2 sequences are SGDLS and YYNGEE. The CDR3 DNA reads as TGTGCCAGCGGGCCCTCACCTAACTATGGCTACACCTTC. Its translation is CASGPSPNYGYTF.

This chain connects TRBV28 to TRBJ2-7; the D gene is possibly TRBD2 (6 bases). This CDR3 has 13 residues. With 3 bases removed from V and 0 bases from J, the gap between germline ends came to 6 bases. CDR1 and CDR2 (germline): MDHEN, SYDVKM. As DNA, the CDR3 is TGTGCCAGCAGTTTGGGGGGCTCCTACGAGCAGTACTTC. Amino acid sequence: CASSLGGSYEQYF.

The chain carries TRBV5-1 and TRBJ2-7, with D maybe TRBD1 (6 bases). The length of the CDR3 is 16 residues. The V and J ends lost 5 bases and 0 bases respectively, with 18 bases between them. Germline CDR1 and CDR2: SGHRS and YFSETQ. The CDR3 sequence: CASSGILQGSSYEQYF. As DNA, the CDR3 is TGCGCCAGCAGTGGTATCCTGCAGGGGTCCTCCTACGAGCAGTACTTC.

This chain connects TRBV7-9 to TRBJ2-5, with D possibly being TRBD2 (6 bases). Germline V lookup: CDR1 SEHNR, CDR2 FQNEAQ (reference sequence). The CDR3 runs 14 residues. With 5 bases removed from V and 4 bases from J, the gap between germline ends came to 14 bases. CDR3 residues: CASSPIKGGETQYF. For the CDR3, the DNA is TGTGCCAGCAGCCCTATTAAGGGAGGAGAGACCCAGTACTTC. Supplemented by reference TRBV7-9 and TRBJ2-5, the full variable domain reads DTGVSQNPRHKITKRGQNVTFRCDPISEHNRLYWYRQTLGQGPEFLTYFQNEAQLEKSRLLSDRFSAERPKGSFSTLEIQRTEQGDSAMYLCASSPIKGGETQYFGPGTRLLVL.

The genes are TRBV15 and TRBJ2-1, with a tentative D call TRBD1 (6 bases). V was shortened by 1 base and J by 15 bases, with 16 bases between the two germline ends. CDR1 is LNHNV and CDR2 is YYDKDF in the germline V gene (reference sequence). CDR3 size: 13 residues. The CDR3 nucleotides are TGTGCCACCAGCAGAGCCAGGACAGACCAAACGTTCTTC. Its protein is CATSRARTDQTFF.

CDR3 DNA sequence: TGCAGCGTTGGGCAGAGGGCAGAGACCCAGTACTTC. Its protein product is CSVGQRAETQYF. J is TRBJ2-5 and V is TRBV29-1; possibly TRBD2 for D (5 bases). Trimming left V 4 bases short and J 4 bases short, with 10 bases between. CDR3 length equals 12 residues. The germline V gene has CDR1 SQVTM and CDR2 ANQGSEA. The entire variable domain, with the rest obtained from reference TRBV29-1 and TRBJ2-5, is as follows: SAVISQKPSRDICQRGTSLTIQCQVDSQVTMMFWYRQQPGQSLTLIATANQGSEATYESGFVIDKFPISRPNLTFSTLTVSNMSPEDSSIYLCSVGQRAETQYFGPGTRLLVL.

The chain is built from TRBV5-6 and TRBJ1-5; 10 bases fit TRBD1. The CDR3 runs to 14 residues. V trimming: 3 bases; J trimming: 4 bases; junction bases outside the gene matches: 1. Germline CDR1 and CDR2: SGHDT and YYEEEE. The CDR3 DNA follows: TGTGCCAGCAGCTGGACAGGGGGTAATCAGCCCCAGCATTTT. It yields the protein CASSWTGGNQPQHF.

This clone was picked up one time. The V gene is TRBV28, the J gene TRBJ1-5; the match to TRBD1 covers 7 bases. Germline assignment: CDR1 MDHEN and CDR2 SYDVKM. Germline trimming cut 6 bases from V and 1 base from J; bases unmatched to any gene: 6. The CDR3 loop spans 15 amino acids. CDR3 amino acids: CASRQYRGSNQPQHF. CDR3 DNA sequence: TGTGCCAGCAGGCAGTACAGGGGAAGCAATCAGCCCCAGCATTTT. The full variable domain, with the rest looked up from reference TRBV28 and TRBJ1-5, is DVKVTQSSRYLVKRTGEKVFLECVQDMDHENMFWYRQDPGLGLRLIYFSYDVKMKEKGDIPEGYSVSREKKERFSLILESASTNQTSMYLCASRQYRGSNQPQHFGDGTRLSIL.

V and J are TRBV28 and TRBJ1-5; 8 bases are shared with TRBD1. Germline loops: CDR1 MDHEN, CDR2 SYDVKM. Losses at the gene ends were 6 bases for V and 6 bases for J; bases not matched to a gene: 13. The CDR3 length is 16 residues. CDR3 region: CASSSSGQGVSQPQHF. In DNA form, the CDR3 reads TGTGCCAGCAGCTCAAGCGGACAGGGAGTCAGTCAGCCCCAGCATTTT.

CDR3 in amino acids: CASSPGGNYGYTF. The CDR3 DNA sequence: TGTGCCAGCAGTCCGGGGGGAAACTATGGCTACACCTTC. The chain recombines TRBV27 with TRBJ1-2, with a tentative D call TRBD1 (5 bases). V was shortened by 5 bases and J by 2 bases, with 9 bases between the two germline ends. The CDR3 is made up of 13 amino acids. Germline assignment: CDR1 MNHEY and CDR2 SMNVEV (reference sequence).

This chain connects TRBV6-5 to TRBJ2-5; TRBD1 matches at 7 bases. The CDR3 sequence is 15 residues long. V lost 4 bases and J lost 4; bases outside the gene matches: 9. From germline, CDR1 is MNHEY and CDR2 SVGAGI. CDR3 region: CASSSAGGRRETQYF. The CDR3 nucleotides read TGTGCCAGCAGTTCCGCAGGGGGTAGGAGAGAGACCCAGTACTTC.

DNA for the CDR3: TGTGCCAGCAGCTCCCCAGGGGTCTGGGGGTCCAATTACGAGCAGTACTTC. Translation gives CASSSPGVWGSNYEQYF. The chain combines TRBV7-2 with TRBJ2-7; perhaps TRBD1 as D (6 bases). Germline lookup yields CDR1 SGHTA and CDR2 FQGNSA. The length of the CDR3 is 17 residues. V gave up 4 bases and J gave up 4 bases, with 23 bases separating them.

V gene TRBV30 combines with J gene TRBJ2-3, with 11 bases matching TRBD2. This CDR3 comprises 16 residues. V lost 1 base to trimming and J lost 2 bases; unmatched junction nucleotides: 5. CDR1 and CDR2 (germline): GTSNPN, SVGIG (reference sequence). The CDR3 coding sequence is TGTGCCTGGAGTGGCCGACTAGCGGGATTCACAGATACGCAGTATTTT. Amino acid sequence: CAWSGRLAGFTDTQYF. Combining the CDR3 with reference TRBV30 and TRBJ2-3 gives the whole variable domain SQTIHQWPATLVQPVGSPLSLECTVEGTSNPNLYWYRQAAGRGLQLLFYSVGIGQISSEVPQNLSASRPQDRQFILSSKKLLLSDSGFYLCAWSGRLAGFTDTQYFGPGTRLTVL.

The chain carries TRBV28 and TRBJ1-5; the D is unclear. V was trimmed by 6 bases and J by 0 bases, leaving 12 bases between them. The CDR3 is 15 residues long. Germline loops: CDR1 MDHEN, CDR2 SYDVKM. The CDR3 coding sequence is TGTGCCAGCAGACGGGCGGACTTTAGCAATCAGCCCCAGCATTTT. Residues: CASRRADFSNQPQHF.

V usage is TRBV25-1 and J usage is TRBJ1-5, with a possible D match to TRBD1 (5 bases). This CDR3 comprises 13 residues. Trimming removed 5 bases from V and 3 bases from J, with 8 bases in between. CDR1 and CDR2 from the germline V gene are MGHDK and SYGVNS. The CDR3 DNA follows: TGTGCCAGCAGTACAGGTCTCAATCAGCCCCAGCATTTT. The encoded protein is CASSTGLNQPQHF.

This chain joins TRBV27 and TRBJ1-5, with 10 bases fitting TRBD1. V gave up 4 bases and J gave up 2 bases; unmatched junction bases: 2. The CDR3 has 15 amino acids. Per the germline V gene, CDR1 is MNHEY and CDR2 is SMNVEV (reference sequence). The CDR3 nucleotides are TGTGCCAGCAGTTCCGGGACAGGGGGCAATCAGCCCCAGCATTTT. This gives the protein CASSSGTGGNQPQHF.